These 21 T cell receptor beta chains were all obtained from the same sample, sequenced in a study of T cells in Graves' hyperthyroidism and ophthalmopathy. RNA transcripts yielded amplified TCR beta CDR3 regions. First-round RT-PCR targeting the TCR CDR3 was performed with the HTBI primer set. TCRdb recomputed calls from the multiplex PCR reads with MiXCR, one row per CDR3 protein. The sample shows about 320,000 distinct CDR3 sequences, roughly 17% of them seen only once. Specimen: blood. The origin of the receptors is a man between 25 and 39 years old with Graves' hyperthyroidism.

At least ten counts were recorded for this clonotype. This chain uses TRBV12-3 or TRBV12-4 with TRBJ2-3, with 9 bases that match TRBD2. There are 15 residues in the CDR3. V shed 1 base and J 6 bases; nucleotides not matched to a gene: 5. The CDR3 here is CASSLGGRAGDTQYF. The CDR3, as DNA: TGTGCCAGCAGTTTAGGCGGGAGGGCCGGGGATACGCAGTATTTT.

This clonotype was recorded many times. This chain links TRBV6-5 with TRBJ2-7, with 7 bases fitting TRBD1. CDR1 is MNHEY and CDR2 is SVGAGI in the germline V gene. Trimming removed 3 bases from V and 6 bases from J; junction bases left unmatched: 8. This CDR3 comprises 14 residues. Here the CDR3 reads CASSYQGVWSEQYF. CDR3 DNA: TGTGCCAGCAGTTATCAGGGGGTGTGGAGCGAGCAGTACTTC.

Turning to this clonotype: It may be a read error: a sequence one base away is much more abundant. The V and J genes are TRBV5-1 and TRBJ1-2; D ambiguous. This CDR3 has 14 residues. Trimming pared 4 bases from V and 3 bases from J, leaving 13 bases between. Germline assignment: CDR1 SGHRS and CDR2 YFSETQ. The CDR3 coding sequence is TGCGCCAGCAGCGGATCAAACCCCGACTATGGCTACACCTTC. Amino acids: CASSGSNPDYGYTF.

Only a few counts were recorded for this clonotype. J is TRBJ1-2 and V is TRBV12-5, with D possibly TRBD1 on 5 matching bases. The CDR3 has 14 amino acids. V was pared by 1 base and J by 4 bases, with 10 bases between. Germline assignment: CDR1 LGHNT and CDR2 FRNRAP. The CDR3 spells CASGLGGGPYGYTF. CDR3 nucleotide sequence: TGTGCTAGTGGTTTGGGGGGCGGACCCTATGGCTACACCTTC.

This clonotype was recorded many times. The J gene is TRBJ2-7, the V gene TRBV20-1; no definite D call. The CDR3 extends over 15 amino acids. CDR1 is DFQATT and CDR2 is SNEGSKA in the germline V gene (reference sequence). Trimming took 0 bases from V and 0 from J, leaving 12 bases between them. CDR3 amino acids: CSARDFLESSYEQYF. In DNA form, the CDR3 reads TGCAGTGCTAGAGATTTTCTGGAGAGCTCCTACGAGCAGTACTTC.

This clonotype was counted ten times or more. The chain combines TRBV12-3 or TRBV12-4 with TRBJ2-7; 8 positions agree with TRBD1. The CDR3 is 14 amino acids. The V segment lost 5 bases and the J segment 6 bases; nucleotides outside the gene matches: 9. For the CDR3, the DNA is TGTGCCAGCAGTCCGGGACAGGCCCCTGGCGAGCAGTACTTC. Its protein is CASSPGQAPGEQYF.

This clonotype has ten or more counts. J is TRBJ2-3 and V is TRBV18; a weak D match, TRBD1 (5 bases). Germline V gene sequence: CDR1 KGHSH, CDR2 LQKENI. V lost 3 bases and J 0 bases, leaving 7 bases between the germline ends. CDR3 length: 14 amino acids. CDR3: CASSPGLSTDTQYF. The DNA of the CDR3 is TGTGCCAGCTCACCGGGGCTTAGCACAGATACGCAGTATTTT.

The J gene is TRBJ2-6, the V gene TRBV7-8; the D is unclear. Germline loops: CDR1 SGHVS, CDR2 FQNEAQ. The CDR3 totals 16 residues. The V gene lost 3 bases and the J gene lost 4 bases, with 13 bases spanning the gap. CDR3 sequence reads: CASSFRFGTGANVLTF. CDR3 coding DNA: TGTGCCAGCAGCTTCCGTTTTGGAACCGGGGCCAACGTCCTGACTTTC. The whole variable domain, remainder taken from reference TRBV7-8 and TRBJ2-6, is GAGVSQSPRYKVAKRGQDVALRCDPISGHVSLFWYQQALGQGPEFLTYFQNEAQLDKSGLPSDRFFAERPEGSVSTLKIQRTQQEDSAVYLCASSFRFGTGANVLTFGAGSRLTVL.

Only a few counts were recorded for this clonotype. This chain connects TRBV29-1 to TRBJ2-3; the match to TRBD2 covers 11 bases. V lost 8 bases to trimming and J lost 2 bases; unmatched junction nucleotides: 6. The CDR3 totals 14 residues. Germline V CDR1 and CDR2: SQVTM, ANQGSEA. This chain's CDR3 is CSIGTSGYTDTQYF. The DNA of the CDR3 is TGCAGCATAGGGACTAGCGGTTACACAGATACGCAGTATTTT.

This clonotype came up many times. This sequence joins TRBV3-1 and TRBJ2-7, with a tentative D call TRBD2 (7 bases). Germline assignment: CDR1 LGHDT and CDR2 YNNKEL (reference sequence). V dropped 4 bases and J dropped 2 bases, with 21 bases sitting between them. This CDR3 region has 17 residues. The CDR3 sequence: CASSPGASGYKTYEQYF. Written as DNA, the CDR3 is TGTGCCAGCAGCCCGGGGGCTAGCGGATATAAGACCTACGAGCAGTACTTC.

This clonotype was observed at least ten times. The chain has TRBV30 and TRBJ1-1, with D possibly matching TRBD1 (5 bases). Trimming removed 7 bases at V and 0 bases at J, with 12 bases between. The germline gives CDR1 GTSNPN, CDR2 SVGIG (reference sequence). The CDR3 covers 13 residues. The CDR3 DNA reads TGTGCCTACCGTGGGGGTATGAACACTGAAGCTTTCTTT. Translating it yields CAYRGGMNTEAFF.

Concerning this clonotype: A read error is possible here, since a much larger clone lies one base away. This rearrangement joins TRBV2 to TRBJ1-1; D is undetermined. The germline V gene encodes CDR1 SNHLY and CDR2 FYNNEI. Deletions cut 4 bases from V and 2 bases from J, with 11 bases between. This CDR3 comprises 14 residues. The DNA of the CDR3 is TGTGCCAGCAGTGGGGCAGCCCTCAACACTGAAGCTTTCTTT. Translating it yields CASSGAALNTEAFF.

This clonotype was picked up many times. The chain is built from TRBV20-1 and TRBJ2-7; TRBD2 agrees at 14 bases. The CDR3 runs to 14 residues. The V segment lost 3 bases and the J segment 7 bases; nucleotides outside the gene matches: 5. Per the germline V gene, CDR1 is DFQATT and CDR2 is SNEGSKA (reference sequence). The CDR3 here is CSASGTSGSSEQYF. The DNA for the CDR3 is TGCAGTGCTAGTGGGACTAGCGGGAGTTCGGAGCAGTACTTC.

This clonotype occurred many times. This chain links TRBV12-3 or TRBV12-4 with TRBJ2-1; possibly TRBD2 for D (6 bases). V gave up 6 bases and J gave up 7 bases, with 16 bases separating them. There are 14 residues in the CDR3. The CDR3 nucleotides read TGTGCCAGCAGACGCGCCGGGACTCAGAATGAGCAGTTCTTC. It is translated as CASRRAGTQNEQFF.

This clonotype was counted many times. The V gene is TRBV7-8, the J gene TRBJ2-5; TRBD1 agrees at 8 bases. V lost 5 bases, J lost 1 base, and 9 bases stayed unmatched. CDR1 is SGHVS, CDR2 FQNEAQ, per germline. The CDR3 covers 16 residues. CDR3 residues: CASSQRTGGSQETQYF. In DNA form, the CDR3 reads TGTGCCAGCAGCCAGCGCACAGGGGGGAGCCAAGAGACCCAGTACTTC.

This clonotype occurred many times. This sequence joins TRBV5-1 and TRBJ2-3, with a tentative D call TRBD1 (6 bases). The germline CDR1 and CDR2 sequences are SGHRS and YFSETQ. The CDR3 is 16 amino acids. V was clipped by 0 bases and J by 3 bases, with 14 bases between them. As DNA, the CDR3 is TGCGCCAGCAGCTTGGCCAGACAGGTTGGGACAGATACGCAGTATTTT. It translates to CASSLARQVGTDTQYF.

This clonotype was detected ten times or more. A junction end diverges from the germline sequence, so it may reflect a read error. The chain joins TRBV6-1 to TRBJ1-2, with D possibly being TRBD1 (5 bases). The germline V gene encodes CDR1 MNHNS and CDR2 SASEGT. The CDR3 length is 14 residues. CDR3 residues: CASSEGAGSYGYTF. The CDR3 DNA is TGTGCCAGCAGCGAAGGCGCAGGGAGCTATGGCTACACCTTC.

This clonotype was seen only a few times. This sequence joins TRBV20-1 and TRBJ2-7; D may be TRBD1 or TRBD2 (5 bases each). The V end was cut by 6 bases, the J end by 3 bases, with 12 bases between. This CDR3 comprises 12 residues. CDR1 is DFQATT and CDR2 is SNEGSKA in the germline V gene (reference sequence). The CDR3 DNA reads TGCAGTGCCGAGGGACGGAACTACGAGCAGTACTTC. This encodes CSAEGRNYEQYF.

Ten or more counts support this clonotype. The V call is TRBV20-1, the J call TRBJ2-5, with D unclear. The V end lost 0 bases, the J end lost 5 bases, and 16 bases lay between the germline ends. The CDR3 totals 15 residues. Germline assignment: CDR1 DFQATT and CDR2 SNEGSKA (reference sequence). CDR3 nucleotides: TGCAGTGCTAGAGATTGGATAGGGCTTCGGGAGACCCAGTACTTC. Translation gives CSARDWIGLRETQYF.

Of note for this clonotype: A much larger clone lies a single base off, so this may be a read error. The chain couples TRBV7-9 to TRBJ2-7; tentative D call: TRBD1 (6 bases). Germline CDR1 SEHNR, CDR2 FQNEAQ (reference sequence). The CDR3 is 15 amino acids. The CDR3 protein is CASSSDTGFSYERYF. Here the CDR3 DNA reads TGTGCCAGCAGCTCCGACACAGGGTTCTCCTACGAGCGGTACTTC.

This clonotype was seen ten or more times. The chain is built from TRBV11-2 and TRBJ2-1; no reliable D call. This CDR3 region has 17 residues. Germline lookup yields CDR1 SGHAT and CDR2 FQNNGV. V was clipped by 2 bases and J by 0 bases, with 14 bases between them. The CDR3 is CASSLLRGSTSYNEQFF. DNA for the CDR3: TGTGCCAGCAGCTTACTCCGAGGCTCAACCTCCTACAATGAGCAGTTCTTC.